The next 17 T cell receptor beta chains were all read from a single sample in a study of OX40 agonist ivuxolimab in advanced cancers. Assay used: immunoSEQ multiplex PCR; TCRdb lists only in-frame clones, some missing. The sample lists just under 75,000 clones; approximately 90% were seen once. The sequences come from CD4+ or CD8+ T cells sorted from blood, collected in a trial of the OX40 agonist ivuxolimab. The receptors here all came from an adult with an advanced solid tumor such as melanoma, head and neck, liver or kidney cancer.

The CDR3 region is CASRPGTGEGYTF. For the CDR3, the DNA is TGTGCAAGTCGCCCAGGGACAGGGGAAGGCTACACCTTC. The J gene is TRBJ1-2, the V gene TRBV12-2; TRBD1, the D gene given by the table, was not confirmed from the DNA. TRBV12-2 corresponds to a pseudogene. The CDR3 extends over 13 amino acids.

The V and J genes are TRBV9 and TRBJ2-2; 15 positions match TRBD2. CDR1 and CDR2 from the germline V gene are SGDLS and YYNGEE. The CDR3 runs to 19 residues. V was clipped by 3 bases and J by 2 bases; unmatched bases: 8. The CDR3: CASSGQPGLAGGNTGELFF. The CDR3 nucleotides read TGTGCCAGCAGCGGACAACCGGGACTAGCGGGAGGTAACACCGGGGAGCTGTTTTTT.

This sequence joins TRBV7-2 and TRBJ2-1; D is unresolved. Trimming cost V 1 base and J 4 bases, with 5 bases left between them. Germline V lookup: CDR1 SGHTA, CDR2 FQGNSA. The CDR3 is 13 residues long. The CDR3 nucleotides read TGTGCCAGCAGCTTAGTTGAATACAATGAGCAGTTCTTC. The encoded protein is CASSLVEYNEQFF.

The CDR3 sequence: CAWKGRGPSGTEAFF. The DNA for the CDR3 is TGTGCCTGGAAGGGGCGGGGGCCCTCGGGGACTGAAGCTTTCTTT. The J gene is TRBJ1-1, the V gene TRBV30; D is possibly TRBD1 (6 bases). V was shortened by 4 bases and J by 5 bases, with 20 bases between the two germline ends. CDR1 GTSNPN and CDR2 SVGIG come from the germline V gene (reference sequence). CDR3 length equals 15 residues.

V is TRBV25-1 and J is TRBJ2-5; TRBD2 matches at 13 bases. Germline loops: CDR1 MGHDK, CDR2 SYGVNS. The CDR3 has 17 amino acids. Losses at the gene ends were 3 bases for V and 3 bases for J; bases not matched to a gene: 7. CDR3 sequence: CASSESPGLAGKETQYF. The CDR3 region has the DNA TGTGCCAGCAGTGAGAGCCCGGGACTAGCGGGGAAAGAGACCCAGTACTTC.

The chain uses TRBV19 and TRBJ1-5; maybe TRBD1 (6 bases). Trimming shortened V by 5 bases and J by 2 bases, and 10 bases separated the two germline ends. In germline, CDR1 is LNHDA, CDR2 SQIVND (reference sequence). There are 14 residues in the CDR3. The CDR3 DNA sequence: TGTGCCAGTAGTCCACAGGGTGGCAATCAGCCCCAGCATTTT. Translation gives CASSPQGGNQPQHF.

The V call is TRBV19, the J call TRBJ2-1, with D possibly being TRBD1 (5 bases). This CDR3 is 11 amino acids long. The germline V and J ends were trimmed by 3 bases and 10 bases, with 7 bases remaining between them. CDR1 is LNHDA and CDR2 is SQIVND in the germline V gene (reference sequence). The CDR3 bases are TGTGCCAGTAGTATGGGGCTGGAGCAGTTCTTC. Translating it yields CASSMGLEQFF.

The rearrangement uses TRBV5-4 and TRBJ1-4, with 8 positions matching TRBD1. The CDR3 has 15 amino acids. The germline V gene has CDR1 SGHNT and CDR2 YYREEE (reference sequence). After removal of 1 base from V and 6 bases from J, the junction contained 5 bases not matched to a gene. CDR3 coding DNA: TGTGCCAGCAGCTTGTTGACAGGGGCAGATGAAAAACTGTTTTTT. Its protein product is CASSLLTGADEKLFF. Filled out from reference TRBV5-4 and TRBJ1-4, the complete variable domain reads ETGVTQSPTHLIKTRGQQVTLRCSSQSGHNTVSWYQQALGQGPQFIFQYYREEENGRGNFPPRFSGLQFPNYSSELNVNALELDDSALYLCASSLLTGADEKLFFGSGTQLSVL.

This chain uses TRBV15 with TRBJ2-5; 11 nucleotides line up with TRBD2. The germline gives CDR1 LNHNV, CDR2 YYDKDF (reference sequence). The trim removed 2 bases at V and 5 bases at J, leaving 10 bases unmatched. The length of the CDR3 is 17 residues. CDR3 DNA sequence: TGTGCCACCAGCAGACATAGCGGGAGGGCGTTATGGGAGACCCAGTACTTC. Its translation: CATSRHSGRALWETQYF.

This chain uses TRBV18 with TRBJ2-2; D unclear. Germline V CDR1 and CDR2: KGHSH, LQKENI. The CDR3 length is 16 residues. Trimming removed 2 bases from V and 0 bases from J, with 10 bases in between. The CDR3 spells CASSPYAQANTGELFF. The CDR3 bases are TGTGCCAGCTCACCATACGCGCAAGCGAACACCGGGGAGCTGTTTTTT. Full variable domain (missing parts from reference TRBV18 and TRBJ2-2): NAGVMQNPRHLVRRRGQEARLRCSPMKGHSHVYWYRQLPEEGLKFMVYLQKENIIDESGMPKERFSAEFPKEGPSILRIQQVVRGDSAAYFCASSPYAQANTGELFFGEGSRLTVL.

The chain has TRBV11-1 and TRBJ2-1; D uncertain. This CDR3 has 13 amino acids. Germline loops: CDR1 SGHAT, CDR2 FQDESV (reference sequence). The ends were cut back, 0 bases at V and 10 bases at J, with 10 bases in the middle. The CDR3 DNA is TGTGCCAGCAGCTTAGCGCCCCAGGAAGAGCAGTTCTTC. This codes for CASSLAPQEEQFF.

The V and J genes are TRBV6-5 and TRBJ1-5; 7 nucleotides agree with TRBD1. V shed 8 bases and J 1 base; nucleotides not matched to a gene: 5. From germline, CDR1 is MNHEY and CDR2 SVGAGI. The CDR3 spans 14 residues. CDR3 protein: CASCRQGSNQPQHF. CDR3 in DNA: TGTGCCAGCTGCCGACAGGGAAGCAATCAGCCCCAGCATTTT.

This clone was seen just once. This chain uses TRBV7-2 with TRBJ1-2; unclear D gene. In germline, CDR1 is SGHTA, CDR2 FQGNSA. Trimming pared 5 bases from V and 12 bases from J, leaving 16 bases between. The CDR3 loop spans 12 amino acids. The CDR3 is CASSTNQARDTF. CDR3 coding DNA: TGTGCCAGCAGCACTAACCAGGCACGTGACACCTTC.

The rearrangement links TRBV11-3 to TRBJ1-1, with TRBD1 identical over 7 bases. This CDR3 has 17 amino acids. The junction had 17 bases not matched to a gene; V was cut back by 3 bases and J by 7 bases. Germline CDR1 reads SGHNT; CDR2 reads YENEEA. The CDR3 loop reads CASSFTTLTGGTVEAFF. The DNA of the CDR3 is TGTGCCAGCAGCTTTACGACACTGACCGGGGGGACAGTTGAAGCTTTCTTT.

V is TRBV7-2 and J is TRBJ2-1; 8 bases agree with TRBD2. CDR3 size: 14 residues. V shed 2 bases, J shed 3 bases, and the junction held 0 bases outside the gene matches. Germline assignment: CDR1 SGHTA and CDR2 FQGNSA. Here the CDR3 DNA reads TGTGCCAGCAGCTTAAGCGGGGGCTACAATGAGCAGTTCTTC. Amino acids: CASSLSGGYNEQFF.

The chain carries TRBV10-3 and TRBJ2-7, with D hard to call. V shed 3 bases and J shed 2 bases, with 11 bases lying between them. Germline V CDR1 and CDR2: ENHRY, SYGVKD. The CDR3 extends over 14 amino acids. The CDR3 DNA reads as TGTGCCATCAGTGACGGAGACAAAGCCTACGAGCAGTACTTC. The encoded protein is CAISDGDKAYEQYF.

This clone has only one observation. The chain couples TRBV19 to TRBJ1-5; 7 bases are a match to TRBD1. Germline CDR1 and CDR2: LNHDA and SQIVND (reference sequence). Unmatched junction bases numbered 5, after V lost 7 bases and J lost 2 bases. The CDR3 covers 14 residues. For the CDR3, the DNA is TGTGCCAGTACCCGGGGGACAGGCAATCAGCCCCAGCATTTT. Protein sequence: CASTRGTGNQPQHF.